Below, 32 T cell receptor beta chains from the same sample are listed, as sequenced in a study of identical twins. TCRdb re-called the 5' RACE reads through MiXCR, storing one row per CDR3 protein. The repertoire holds 510,000 or so distinct CDR3 sequences, with approximately 16% as singletons. The sample also formed part of further work on yellow fever vaccine responses in identical twins.

Sample: CD4+ T cells sorted from blood. These receptors were taken from a woman aged 18-35 years in good health.

This clonotype was observed a few times. This chain links TRBV12-3 or TRBV12-4 with TRBJ2-2, with a weak D call TRBD2 (6 bases). CDR3 length: 14 residues. With 7 bases removed from V and 3 bases from J, the gap between germline ends came to 12 bases. The CDR3: CASKPGLHTGELFF. DNA of the CDR3: TGTGCCAGCAAACCGGGACTCCACACCGGGGAGCTGTTTTTT.

This chain uses TRBV29-1 with TRBJ2-7, with 12 bases lining up with TRBD2. Trimming took 4 bases from V and 4 from J; bases not matched to a gene: 5. From germline, CDR1 is SQVTM and CDR2 ANQGSEA. The CDR3 consists of 14 residues. In DNA, the CDR3 is TGCAGCGTTGGACTAGCGGGAGTTAGTTACGAGCAGTACTTC. Its protein product is CSVGLAGVSYEQYF.

This clonotype was recorded a few times. The rearrangement joins TRBV4-1 to TRBJ2-1; tentative D call: TRBD2 (7 bases). V dropped 1 base and J dropped 5 bases, with 15 bases sitting between them. Germline V CDR1 and CDR2: MGHRA, YSYEKL. This CDR3 spans 16 amino acids. CDR3 sequence: CASSQVGRGPNNEQFF. The CDR3 DNA follows: TGCGCCAGCAGCCAAGTCGGGCGGGGGCCTAACAATGAGCAGTTCTTC.

This clonotype has a count of ten or more. The chain combines TRBV12-3 or TRBV12-4 with TRBJ1-3; D not resolved. CDR3 length: 15 amino acids. Trimming stripped 3 bases from V and 0 bases from J, with 9 bases between. Here the CDR3 DNA reads TGTGCCAGCAGTTTCTCTCCCCACTCTGGAAACACCATATATTTT. Translated, it gives CASSFSPHSGNTIYF.

The chain's CDR3 is CASSPRGQGNEQYF. The CDR3 DNA reads TGCGCCAGCAGCCCCCGGGGACAGGGTAACGAGCAGTACTTC. V gene TRBV5-1 combines with J gene TRBJ2-7, with 9 bases fitting TRBD1. V was clipped by 4 bases and J by 5 bases; unmatched bases: 7. In germline, CDR1 is SGHRS, CDR2 YFSETQ. The CDR3 length is 14 residues.

This clonotype was counted only a few times. The V gene is TRBV20-1, the J gene TRBJ2-2; D gene uncertain. The CDR3 is 11 amino acids. Germline CDR1 is DFQATT and CDR2 is SNEGSKA (reference sequence). V dropped 6 bases and J dropped 3 bases, with 5 bases sitting between them. The CDR3 nucleotides are TGCAGTGCACCATACACCGGGGAGCTGTTTTTT. Translation: CSAPYTGELFF.

The V gene is TRBV20-1, the J gene TRBJ2-6, with TRBD1 as a possible D gene (5 bases). Trimming cost V 6 bases and J 4 bases, with 25 bases left between them. The CDR3 spans 18 residues. Germline CDR1 and CDR2: DFQATT and SNEGSKA (reference sequence). Here the CDR3 DNA reads TGCAGTGCCCCCCTCTCGTTTAGACAGCTCGGAGGGGCCAACGTCCTGACTTTC. Its translation: CSAPLSFRQLGGANVLTF.

V is TRBV7-6 and J is TRBJ1-3; 7 nucleotides match TRBD1. The germline CDR1 and CDR2 sequences are SGHVS and FNYEAQ. With 1 base clipped from V and 0 bases from J, the junction kept 3 bases outside the gene matches. The CDR3 is 16 residues long. CDR3 nucleotide sequence: TGTGCCAGCAGCTTAGGGTCAGGGGGCTCTGGAAACACCATATATTTT. Translation: CASSLGSGGSGNTIYF.

The CDR3 nucleotides read TGTGCCAGCTCACCAGGGGCAGCTAACTATGGCTACACCTTC. Residues: CASSPGAANYGYTF. The chain joins TRBV18 to TRBJ1-2; the D gene is possibly TRBD1 (5 bases). The length of the CDR3 is 14 residues. The ends were cut back, 2 bases at V and 0 bases at J, with 7 bases in the middle. Germline lookup yields CDR1 KGHSH and CDR2 LQKENI.

This clonotype was picked up a small number of times. CDR3 in DNA: TGCAGCGCCGCAAAGGGAGGGGGCTACGAGCAGTACTTC. Translating gives CSAAKGGGYEQYF. The rearrangement uses TRBV29-1 and TRBJ2-7, with D tentatively TRBD2 (7 bases). This CDR3 spans 13 amino acids. Per germline, CDR1 SQVTM and CDR2 ANQGSEA. With 7 bases removed from V and 3 bases from J, the gap between germline ends came to 16 bases.

The V and J genes are TRBV28 and TRBJ2-1, with TRBD2 as a possible D gene (9 bases). The CDR3 has 20 residues. V lost 3 bases, J lost 2 bases, and 26 bases lay in between. CDR1 MDHEN and CDR2 SYDVKM come from the germline V gene. The CDR3, as DNA: TGTGCCAGCAGTTTCCAGGGGGCCGGGCTAGCGGGATATACCTACAATGAGCAGTTCTTC. Translating it yields CASSFQGAGLAGYTYNEQFF.

This chain uses TRBV20-1 with TRBJ1-4; tentative D call: TRBD1 (5 bases). V gave up 6 bases and J gave up 5 bases, with 16 bases separating them. The CDR3 has 14 amino acids. Germline CDR1 reads DFQATT; CDR2 reads SNEGSKA (reference sequence). The CDR3 spells CSASIGGKNEKLFF. The CDR3 region has the DNA TGCAGTGCGAGTATTGGGGGGAAAAATGAAAAACTGTTTTTT.

V and J are TRBV24-1 and TRBJ1-5; D ambiguous. CDR1 and CDR2 (germline): KGHDR, SFDVKD. The CDR3 is made up of 15 amino acids. The V end lost 7 bases, the J end lost 1 base, and 13 bases lay between the germline ends. The CDR3 protein is CATSEDGPSNQPQHF. The CDR3 coding sequence is TGTGCCACCAGCGAGGACGGCCCCAGCAATCAGCCCCAGCATTTT.

V usage is TRBV14 and J usage is TRBJ2-2; TRBD1 agrees at 8 bases. The junction had 4 bases not matched to a gene; V was cut back by 4 bases and J by 6 bases. The CDR3 consists of 14 residues. The germline V gene has CDR1 SGHDN and CDR2 FVKESK. The CDR3 protein is CASSRRTGSGELFF. The CDR3 bases are TGTGCCAGCAGCCGACGGACAGGGTCCGGGGAGCTGTTTTTT.

There are a few counts of this clonotype. This chain links TRBV3-1 with TRBJ2-5, with 10 bases lining up with TRBD2. The CDR3 has 14 residues. V lost 6 bases, J lost 0 bases, and 1 base stayed unmatched. Germline CDR1 LGHDT, CDR2 YNNKEL (reference sequence). CDR3: CASSLAGDQETQYF. The CDR3 DNA follows: TGTGCCAGCAGTCTAGCGGGAGACCAAGAGACCCAGTACTTC.

The V and J genes are TRBV6-1 and TRBJ2-3, with TRBD1 matching over 7 bases. V lost 5 bases, J lost 3 bases, and 5 bases stayed unmatched. CDR3 length equals 14 residues. From germline, CDR1 is MNHNS and CDR2 SASEGT. CDR3 bases: TGTGCCAGCAGTCCGAGGGGGCGTACAGATACGCAGTATTTT. Its translation is CASSPRGRTDTQYF.

The chain links TRBV7-9 to TRBJ2-2; D is possibly TRBD1 (6 bases). Trimming removed 3 bases at V and 6 bases at J, with 17 bases between. Germline assignment: CDR1 SEHNR and CDR2 FQNEAQ (reference sequence). The CDR3 length is 16 residues. The CDR3 region is CASSFQGGQIAGELFF. The CDR3 DNA follows: TGTGCCAGCAGCTTTCAAGGGGGACAAATTGCCGGGGAGCTGTTTTTT.

This clonotype was counted only a few times. The CDR3, as DNA: TGTGCCACCAGCAGAGAGGCAGAGACCCAGTACTTC. Translated, it gives CATSREAETQYF. The rearrangement joins TRBV15 to TRBJ2-5; D gene uncertain. Per the germline V gene, CDR1 is LNHNV and CDR2 is YYDKDF (reference sequence). The CDR3 has 12 residues. Trimming took off 0 bases at V and 4 bases at J, with 3 bases between the two ends.

This chain uses TRBV4-2 with TRBJ2-1; TRBD1 or TRBD2 may be the D gene (6 bases each). This CDR3 has 14 residues. V dropped 0 bases and J dropped 7 bases, with 10 bases sitting between them. Germline CDR1 LGHNA, CDR2 YNFKEQ. The CDR3 DNA follows: TGTGCCAGCAGCCAAGATGGGGGGCAAAATGAGCAGTTCTTC. Protein: CASSQDGGQNEQFF.

The CDR3 spells CASRRGGWDTGELFF. In DNA form, the CDR3 reads TGCGCCAGCAGGAGAGGGGGCTGGGACACCGGGGAGCTGTTTTTT. The chain recombines TRBV10-2 with TRBJ2-2; TRBD1 matches at 7 bases. CDR3 length: 15 amino acids. Germline V lookup: CDR1 WSHSY, CDR2 SAAADI. Germline trimming cut 6 bases from V and 3 bases from J; bases unmatched to any gene: 7.

This clonotype was seen many times. The V call is TRBV6-1, the J call TRBJ1-3, with TRBD1 matching over 7 bases. The CDR3 consists of 14 residues. The germline gives CDR1 MNHNS, CDR2 SASEGT. V shed 5 bases, J shed 0 bases, and the junction held 1 base outside the gene matches. The CDR3 region has the DNA TGTGCCAGCAGTCGGGACAGCTCTGGAAACACCATATATTTT. The encoded protein is CASSRDSSGNTIYF.

The chain recombines TRBV28 with TRBJ2-1; the D gene is possibly TRBD1 (6 bases). V lost 4 bases to trimming and J lost 4 bases, with 11 bases between them. The CDR3 extends over 14 amino acids. CDR1 MDHEN and CDR2 SYDVKM come from the germline V gene. The CDR3 DNA reads as TGTGCCAGCAGTTCCGGGACAAAGTACAATGAGCAGTTCTTC. Translating it yields CASSSGTKYNEQFF.

This clonotype was seen more than once but under ten times. The chain is built from TRBV5-1 and TRBJ2-2; no definite D call. Trimming left V 7 bases short and J 4 bases short, with 23 bases between. Germline V CDR1 and CDR2: SGHRS, YFSETQ. The CDR3 totals 17 residues. The CDR3 here is CASQNPSTPLGTGELFF. CDR3 DNA sequence: TGCGCCAGCCAAAATCCTTCGACCCCCCTGGGCACCGGGGAGCTGTTTTTT.

The rearrangement joins TRBV20-1 to TRBJ2-5; D may be TRBD1 (5 bases). Germline V gene lookup returns CDR1 DFQATT and CDR2 SNEGSKA (reference sequence). The CDR3 totals 13 residues. Trimming stripped 5 bases from V and 4 bases from J, with 14 bases between. The CDR3 protein is CSAQDKRVETQYF. The CDR3, as DNA: TGCAGTGCTCAGGACAAAAGGGTAGAGACCCAGTACTTC.

This clonotype has more than one count but fewer than ten. The rearrangement uses TRBV7-6 and TRBJ2-7; D perhaps matches TRBD2 (6 bases). Per the germline V gene, CDR1 is SGHVS and CDR2 is FNYEAQ. The CDR3 is 14 amino acids. V lost 3 bases and J 0 bases, leaving 9 bases between the germline ends. For the CDR3, the DNA is TGTGCCAGCAGCTTGTACGGGAGCTCCTACGAGCAGTACTTC. It yields the protein CASSLYGSSYEQYF.

This rearrangement joins TRBV5-1 to TRBJ1-3; D perhaps matches TRBD1 (6 bases). V lost 3 bases and J 0 bases, leaving 13 bases between the germline ends. The germline V gene encodes CDR1 SGHRS and CDR2 YFSETQ. The CDR3 consists of 16 residues. This CDR3 is CASSSDRRASGNTIYF. The CDR3 nucleotides are TGCGCCAGCAGCTCAGACAGGCGCGCCTCTGGAAACACCATATATTTT.

This clonotype was seen repeatedly, ten times or more. This chain uses TRBV12-3 or TRBV12-4 with TRBJ1-5; 10 bases fit TRBD1. V lost 10 bases and J lost 4; bases outside the gene matches: 1. The CDR3 length is 12 residues. The CDR3 spells CATGQGNQPQHF. The CDR3 region has the DNA TGTGCCACGGGACAGGGGAATCAGCCCCAGCATTTT.

Points on this clonotype: A junction boundary mismatches the germline segment, possibly from a read error. The chain has TRBV7-6 and TRBJ1-2, with a possible D match to TRBD1 (5 bases). Germline lookup yields CDR1 SGHVS and CDR2 FNYEAQ. The CDR3 is made up of 14 amino acids. CDR3 DNA: TGTGCCAGCATCCTCGGGACCGAGAACTATGGCTACATCTTC. Its protein product is CASILGTENYGYIF.

The chain recombines TRBV6-1 with TRBJ2-1; D may correspond to TRBD1 or TRBD2 (5 bases each). V gave up 5 bases and J gave up 10 bases, with 15 bases separating them. Germline-derived CDR1 and CDR2 are MNHNS and SASEGT. The CDR3 covers 13 residues. CDR3 in amino acids: CASSPGARFEQFF. The DNA for the CDR3 is TGTGCCAGCAGTCCCGGGGCCAGGTTCGAGCAGTTCTTC.

There are a few counts of this clonotype. The chain recombines TRBV7-6 with TRBJ2-1; TRBD1 or TRBD2 may be the D gene (7 bases each). CDR3 size: 19 residues. Germline V CDR1 and CDR2: SGHVS, FNYEAQ. V was pared by 0 bases and J by 1 base, with 19 bases between. For the CDR3, the DNA is TGTGCCAGCAGCTTAGCAAATCTGGGAGGGGGCGCTTCCTACAATGAGCAGTTCTTC. Translated, it gives CASSLANLGGGASYNEQFF.

Only a few counts were recorded for this clonotype. The V gene is TRBV28, the J gene TRBJ1-5, with 9 bases fitting TRBD1. J gave up 0 bases and V 3 bases, and 6 bases lay outside the gene matches. CDR1 and CDR2 from the germline V gene are MDHEN and SYDVKM. CDR3 length equals 17 residues. As DNA, the CDR3 is TGTGCCAGCAGTTTCTGGACAGGGGAAAATAGCAATCAGCCCCAGCATTTT. Encoded protein: CASSFWTGENSNQPQHF.

This clonotype was detected a few times. V and J are TRBV7-9 and TRBJ2-5, with 9 bases that match TRBD1. The ends lost 3 bases at V and 5 bases at J; junction bases unmatched: 4. This CDR3 is 14 amino acids long. Germline V gene sequence: CDR1 SEHNR, CDR2 FQNEAQ (reference sequence). The CDR3 spells CASSFGQGRETQYF. The CDR3 DNA is TGTGCCAGCAGCTTCGGACAGGGGAGGGAGACCCAGTACTTC.